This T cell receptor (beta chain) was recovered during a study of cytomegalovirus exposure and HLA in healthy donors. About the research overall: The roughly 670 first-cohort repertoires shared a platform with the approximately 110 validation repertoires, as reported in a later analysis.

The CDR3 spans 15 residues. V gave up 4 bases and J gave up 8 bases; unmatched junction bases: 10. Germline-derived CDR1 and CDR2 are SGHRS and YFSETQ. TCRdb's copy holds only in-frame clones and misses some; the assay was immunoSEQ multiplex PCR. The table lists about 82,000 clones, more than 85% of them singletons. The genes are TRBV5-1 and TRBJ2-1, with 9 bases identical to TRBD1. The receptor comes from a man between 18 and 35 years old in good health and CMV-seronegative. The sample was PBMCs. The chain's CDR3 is CASSPVGTGRDEQFF. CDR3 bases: TGCGCCAGCAGCCCCGTGGGGACAGGGAGGGATGAGCAGTTCTTC.